The 7 T cell receptor beta chains reported below all come from one sample, sequenced in a study of T cells in women clearing cervical HPV infection. Repertoires were generated with immunoSEQ multiplex PCR, while TCRdb's copy carries only in-frame clones and drops some. Its listing shows roughly 15,000 clones. Sequenced material: blood buffy coat. Receptor source: a woman aged 18-69 years with a cervical HPV16 infection that either progressed to CIN3+ or cleared (not recorded which).

Details on this clone: The CDR3 end lies 3 residues beyond the end of the read and is filled in from the germline J gene. The V call is TRBV19, the J call TRBJ1-4; 7 positions match TRBD1. V lost 8 bases and J lost 0; bases outside the gene matches: 6. CDR3 size: 15 residues. Per germline, CDR1 LNHDA and CDR2 SQIVND (reference sequence). The CDR3 reads CASGRQGTTNEKLFF. CDR3 DNA, as far as it was read: TGTGCCAGTGGAAGACAGGGAACAACTAATGAAAAA.

With respect to this clone: From the germline J gene comes the end of the CDR3, since the read stops 3 residues before it. The V gene is TRBV19, the J gene TRBJ1-2; 9 bases line up with TRBD1. Germline V gene sequence: CDR1 LNHDA, CDR2 SQIVND (reference sequence). The CDR3 is made up of 15 amino acids. The CDR3 bases that were read are TGTGCCAGTAGCCGCCGGACCGGGACAGGGCCGGGC. It codes for CASSRRTGTGPG. From start to end, the CDR3 is CASSRRTGTGPGYTF.

Of note for this clone: The sequenced fragment ends 3 residues before the CDR3 boundary, so the rest is inferred from the germline J gene. The rearrangement uses TRBV7-9 and TRBJ2-7, with 11 bases identical to TRBD2. This CDR3 has 15 residues. V was clipped by 6 bases and J by 3 bases; unmatched bases: 7. The germline gives CDR1 SEHNR, CDR2 FQNEAQ (reference sequence). The part of the CDR3 DNA that was read is TGTGCCAGCAGGCCCCTAGCGGGAGGATTCTACGAG. As protein: CASRPLAGGFYE. The complete CDR3 reads CASRPLAGGFYEQYF.

For this clone: The CDR3 goes on 3 residues after the read ends, and that part is filled in from the germline J gene. The chain links TRBV20-1 to TRBJ2-1; D unclear. The CDR3 contains 15 residues. V lost 2 bases, J lost 4 bases, and 15 bases lay in between. The germline CDR1 and CDR2 sequences are DFQATT and SNEGSKA (reference sequence). CDR3 DNA (partial): TGCAGTGCTAGATTTCTAGGAAGCACTTACAATGAG. The encoded protein is CSARFLGSTYNE. The full CDR3 is CSARFLGSTYNEQFF.

Of note for this clone: The read terminates 3 residues before the CDR3 end, so the remaining end is supplied by the germline J gene. The chain uses TRBV19 and TRBJ2-6, with a weak D call TRBD2 (5 bases). V shed 4 bases and J shed 0 bases, with 13 bases lying between them. CDR3 length: 17 residues. Germline values: CDR1 LNHDA, CDR2 SQIVND (reference sequence). CDR3 bases read: TGTGCCAGTAGTAACCCCCTCAGCGGCTCTGGGGCCAACGTC. Protein sequence: CASSNPLSGSGANV. The whole CDR3 sequence is CASSNPLSGSGANVLTF.

Concerning this clone itself: The CDR3 end is not reached by the read, which stops 3 residues before it; the germline J gene fills it in. The chain carries TRBV18 and TRBJ1-6; no reliable D call. This CDR3 has 14 residues. The V end was cut by 6 bases, the J end by 2 bases, with 8 bases between. Germline V gene data show CDR1 as KGHSH and CDR2 as LQKENI. The DNA read from the CDR3 is TGTGCCAGCTCCCGCGGGGCCTATAATTCACCC. Translated, it gives CASSRGAYNSP. The CDR3 as a whole reads CASSRGAYNSPLHF.

Note on this clone: The observed sequence ends 3 residues before the CDR3 terminus, with the missing tail filled in from the germline J gene. This chain connects TRBV30 to TRBJ2-3; 11 nucleotides agree with TRBD2. The germline CDR1 and CDR2 sequences are GTSNPN and SVGIG (reference sequence). The CDR3 loop spans 15 amino acids. J lost 5 bases, V lost 1 base, and 5 bases had no gene match. CDR3 region: CAWSANSGRGDTQYF. Incomplete CDR3 DNA: TGTGCCTGGAGTGCAAATAGCGGGAGGGGAGATACG.